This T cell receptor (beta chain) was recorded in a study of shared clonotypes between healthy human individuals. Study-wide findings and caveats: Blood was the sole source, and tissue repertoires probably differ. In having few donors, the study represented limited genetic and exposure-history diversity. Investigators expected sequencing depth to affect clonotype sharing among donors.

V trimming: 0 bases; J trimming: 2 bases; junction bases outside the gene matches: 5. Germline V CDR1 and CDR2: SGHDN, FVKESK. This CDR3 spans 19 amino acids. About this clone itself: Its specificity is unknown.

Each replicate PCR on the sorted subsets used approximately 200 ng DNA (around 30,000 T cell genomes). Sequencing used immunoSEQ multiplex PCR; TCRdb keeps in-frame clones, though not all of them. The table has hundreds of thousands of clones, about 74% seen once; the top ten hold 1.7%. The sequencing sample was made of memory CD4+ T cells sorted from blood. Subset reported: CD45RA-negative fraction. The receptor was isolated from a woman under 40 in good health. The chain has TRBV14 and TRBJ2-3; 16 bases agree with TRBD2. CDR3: CASSQDTGLAGGVTDTQYF. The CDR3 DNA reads TGTGCCAGCAGCCAAGATACGGGACTAGCGGGAGGGGTCACAGATACGCAGTATTTT.